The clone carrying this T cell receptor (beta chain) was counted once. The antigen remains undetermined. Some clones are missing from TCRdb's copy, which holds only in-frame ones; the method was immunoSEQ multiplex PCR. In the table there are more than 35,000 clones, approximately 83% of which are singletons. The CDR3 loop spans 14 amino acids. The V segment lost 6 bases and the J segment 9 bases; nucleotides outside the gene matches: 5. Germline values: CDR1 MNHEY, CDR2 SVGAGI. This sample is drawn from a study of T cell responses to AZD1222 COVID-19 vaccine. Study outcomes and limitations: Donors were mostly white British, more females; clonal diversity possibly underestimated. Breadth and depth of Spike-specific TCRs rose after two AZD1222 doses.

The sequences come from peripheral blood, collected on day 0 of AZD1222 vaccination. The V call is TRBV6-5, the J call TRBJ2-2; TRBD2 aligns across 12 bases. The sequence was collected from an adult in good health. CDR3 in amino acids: CASSLAGGPWELFF. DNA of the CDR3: TGTGCCAGCAGCCTAGCGGGAGGGCCCTGGGAGCTGTTTTTT.